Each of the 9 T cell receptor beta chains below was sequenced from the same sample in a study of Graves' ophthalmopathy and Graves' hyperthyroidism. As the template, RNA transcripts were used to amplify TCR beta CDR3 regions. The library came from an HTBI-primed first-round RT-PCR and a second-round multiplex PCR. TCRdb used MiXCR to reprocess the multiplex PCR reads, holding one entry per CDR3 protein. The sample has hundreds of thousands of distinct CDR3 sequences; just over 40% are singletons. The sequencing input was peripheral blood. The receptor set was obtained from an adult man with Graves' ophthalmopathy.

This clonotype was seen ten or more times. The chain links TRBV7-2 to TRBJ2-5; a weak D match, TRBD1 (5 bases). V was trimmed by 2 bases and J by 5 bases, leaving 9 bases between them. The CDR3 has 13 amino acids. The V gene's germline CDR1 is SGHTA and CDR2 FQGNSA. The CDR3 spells CASSLLAGETQYF. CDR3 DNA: TGTGCCAGCAGCTTACTGGCAGGGGAGACCCAGTACTTC.

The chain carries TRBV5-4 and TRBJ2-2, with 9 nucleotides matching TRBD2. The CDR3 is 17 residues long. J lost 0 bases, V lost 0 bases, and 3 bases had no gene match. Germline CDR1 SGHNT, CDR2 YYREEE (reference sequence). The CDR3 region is CASSLGLAGTNTGELFF. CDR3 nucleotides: TGTGCCAGCAGCTTGGGGCTAGCGGGAACGAACACCGGGGAGCTGTTTTTT.

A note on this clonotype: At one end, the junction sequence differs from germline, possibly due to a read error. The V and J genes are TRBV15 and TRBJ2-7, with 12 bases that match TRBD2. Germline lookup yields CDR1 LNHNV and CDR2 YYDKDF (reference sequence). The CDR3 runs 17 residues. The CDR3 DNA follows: TGTGCCACCAGTAGAGGTGCTGGGACTAGCGGGTACTACGAGCAGTACTTC. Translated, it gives CATSRGAGTSGYYEQYF.

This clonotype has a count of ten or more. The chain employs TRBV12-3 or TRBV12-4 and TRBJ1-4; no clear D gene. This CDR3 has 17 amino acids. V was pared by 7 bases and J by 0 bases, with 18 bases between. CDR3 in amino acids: CASIAGVSSATNEKLFF. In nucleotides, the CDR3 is TGTGCCAGCATCGCGGGAGTCAGCTCAGCAACTAATGAAAAACTGTTTTTT.

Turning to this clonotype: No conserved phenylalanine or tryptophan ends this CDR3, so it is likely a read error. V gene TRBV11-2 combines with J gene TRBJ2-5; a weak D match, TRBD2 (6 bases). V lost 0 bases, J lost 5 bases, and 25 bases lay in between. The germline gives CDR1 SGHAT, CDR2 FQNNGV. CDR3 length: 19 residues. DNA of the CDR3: TGTGCCAGCAGCTTAGAAGGCACTGGGAGCGGGCCGAGAGGGGAGACCCAGTACGTC. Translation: CASSLEGTGSGPRGETQYV.

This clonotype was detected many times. CDR3 bases: TGTGCCAGCCAACCGGGACAGACCTACGAGCAGTACTTC. It codes for CASQPGQTYEQYF. The gene calls are TRBV7-9 and TRBJ2-7; 7 nucleotides match TRBD1. Germline V gives CDR1 SEHNR, CDR2 FQNEAQ (reference sequence). Trimming took 8 bases from V and 2 from J; bases not matched to a gene: 6. CDR3 length: 13 amino acids. Drawing the rest from reference TRBV7-9 and TRBJ2-7, the complete variable domain is DTGVSQNPRHKITKRGQNVTFRCDPISEHNRLYWYRQTLGQGPEFLTYFQNEAQLEKSRLLSDRFSAERPKGSFSTLEIQRTEQGDSAMYLCASQPGQTYEQYFGPGTRLTVT.

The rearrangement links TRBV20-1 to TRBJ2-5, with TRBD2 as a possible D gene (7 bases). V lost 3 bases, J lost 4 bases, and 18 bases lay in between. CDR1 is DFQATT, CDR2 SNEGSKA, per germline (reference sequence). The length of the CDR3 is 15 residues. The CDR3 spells CSASGTFRGVETQYF. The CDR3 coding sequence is TGCAGTGCTAGCGGGACATTTCGGGGGGTAGAGACCCAGTACTTC.

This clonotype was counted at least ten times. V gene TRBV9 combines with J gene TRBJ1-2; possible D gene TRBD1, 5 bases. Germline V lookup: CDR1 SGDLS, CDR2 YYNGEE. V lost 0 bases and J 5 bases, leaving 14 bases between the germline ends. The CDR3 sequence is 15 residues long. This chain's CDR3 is CASSVGGRRPYGYTF. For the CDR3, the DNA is TGTGCCAGCAGCGTAGGGGGCAGACGTCCTTATGGCTACACCTTC.

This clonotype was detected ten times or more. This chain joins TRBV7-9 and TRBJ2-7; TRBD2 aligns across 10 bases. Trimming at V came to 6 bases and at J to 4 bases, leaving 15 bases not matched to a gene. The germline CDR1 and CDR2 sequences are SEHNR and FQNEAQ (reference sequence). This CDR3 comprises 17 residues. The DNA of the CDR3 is TGTGCCAGCAGTACTACTGGTCGGGGACTAGCGTCGTACGAGCAGTACTTC. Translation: CASSTTGRGLASYEQYF.